Here is one T cell receptor (beta chain) with its context. What it binds is not known. This specimen belongs to a study of long-term antiretroviral therapy in people with HIV. For the study at large: The earliest samples predate the 2015 immediate-ART recommendation by about a decade. Study observations and caveats: Dominance of pre-ART expanded clones persisted, fluctuating and often declining after ART.

With survey level as its setting, the immunoSEQ assay was v3.0. The study targeted about 35,000-55,000 T-cell genomes per sample in sequencing. Clones were sequenced by immunoSEQ multiplex PCR, and TCRdb holds only the in-frame ones, with some missing. The sample has about 30,000 clones; roughly 93% are singletons. Each HIV-infected participant was given treatment in the United States. This receptor was taken from a man aged 50 to 60 with HIV. The source was unsorted PBMCs, collected 7.4 years after starting antiretroviral therapy.

The CDR3 DNA reads as TGTGCCAGCAGCTTAGATCATGCTTCACCCCTCCACTTT. The encoded protein is CASSLDHASPLHF. The V call is TRBV11-3, the J call TRBJ1-6; D unresolved. This CDR3 is built from 13 residues. CDR1 SGHNT and CDR2 YENEEA come from the germline V gene. V was shortened by 0 bases and J by 9 bases, with 6 bases between the two germline ends. Full variable domain (rest looked up from reference TRBV11-3 and TRBJ1-6): EAGVVQSPRYKIIEKKQPVAFWCNPISGHNTLYWYLQNLGQGPELLIRYENEEAVDDSQLPKDRFSAERLKGVDSTLKIQPAELGDSAVYLCASSLDHASPLHFGNGTRLTVT.